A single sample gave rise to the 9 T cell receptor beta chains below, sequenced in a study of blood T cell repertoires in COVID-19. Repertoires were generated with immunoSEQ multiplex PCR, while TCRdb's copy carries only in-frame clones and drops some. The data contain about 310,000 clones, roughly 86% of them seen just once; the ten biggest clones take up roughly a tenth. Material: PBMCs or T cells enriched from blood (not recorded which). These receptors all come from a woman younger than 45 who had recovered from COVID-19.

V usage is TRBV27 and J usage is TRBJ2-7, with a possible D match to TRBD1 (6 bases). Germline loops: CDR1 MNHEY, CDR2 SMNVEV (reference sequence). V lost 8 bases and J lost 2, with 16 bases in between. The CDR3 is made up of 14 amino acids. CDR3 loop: CASALGDTTYEQYF. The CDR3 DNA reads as TGTGCCAGCGCCCTGGGGGACACCACCTACGAGCAGTACTTC.

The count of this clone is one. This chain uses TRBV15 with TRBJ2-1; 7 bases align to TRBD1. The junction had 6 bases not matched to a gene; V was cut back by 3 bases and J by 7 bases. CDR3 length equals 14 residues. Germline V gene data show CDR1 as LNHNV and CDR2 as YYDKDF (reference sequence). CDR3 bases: TGTGCCACCAGCAGTACAGGGGTTAGAAATGAGCAGTTCTTC. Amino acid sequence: CATSSTGVRNEQFF. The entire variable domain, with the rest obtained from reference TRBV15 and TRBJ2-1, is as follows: DAMVIQNPRYQVTQFGKPVTLSCSQTLNHNVMYWYQQKSSQAPKLLFHYYDKDFNNEADTPDNFQSRRPNTSFCFLDIRSPGLGDTAMYLCATSSTGVRNEQFFGPGTRLTVL.

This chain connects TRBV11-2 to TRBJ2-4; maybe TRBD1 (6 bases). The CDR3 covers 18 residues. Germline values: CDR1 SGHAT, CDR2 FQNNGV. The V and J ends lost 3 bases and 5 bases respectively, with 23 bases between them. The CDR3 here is CASSFIFLGTPSQNIQYF. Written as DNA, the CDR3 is TGTGCCAGCAGCTTTATTTTTTTAGGGACACCGTCTCAAAACATTCAGTACTTC.

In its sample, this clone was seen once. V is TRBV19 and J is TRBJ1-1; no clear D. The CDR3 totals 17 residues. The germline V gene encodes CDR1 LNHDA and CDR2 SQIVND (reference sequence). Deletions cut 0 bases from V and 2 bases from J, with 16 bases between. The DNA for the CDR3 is TGTGCCAGTAGTATAGATCCTTTACGAGTAACTAACACTGAAGCTTTCTTT. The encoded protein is CASSIDPLRVTNTEAFF.

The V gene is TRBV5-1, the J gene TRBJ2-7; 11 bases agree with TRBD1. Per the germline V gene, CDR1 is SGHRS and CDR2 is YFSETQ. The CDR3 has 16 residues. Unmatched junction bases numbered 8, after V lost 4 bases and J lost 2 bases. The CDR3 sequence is CASSDIGTGGAYEQYF. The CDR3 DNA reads TGCGCCAGCAGCGATATCGGGACAGGGGGGGCCTACGAGCAGTACTTC. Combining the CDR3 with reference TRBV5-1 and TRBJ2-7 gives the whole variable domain KAGVTQTPRYLIKTRGQQVTLSCSPISGHRSVSWYQQTPGQGLQFLFEYFSETQRNKGNFPGRFSGRQFSNSRSEMNVSTLELGDSALYLCASSDIGTGGAYEQYFGPGTRLTVT.

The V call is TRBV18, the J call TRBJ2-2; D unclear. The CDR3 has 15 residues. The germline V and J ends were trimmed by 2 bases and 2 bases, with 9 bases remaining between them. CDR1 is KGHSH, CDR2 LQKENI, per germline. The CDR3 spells CASSPMTQNTGELFF. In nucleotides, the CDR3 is TGTGCCAGCTCACCAATGACACAAAACACCGGGGAGCTGTTTTTT.

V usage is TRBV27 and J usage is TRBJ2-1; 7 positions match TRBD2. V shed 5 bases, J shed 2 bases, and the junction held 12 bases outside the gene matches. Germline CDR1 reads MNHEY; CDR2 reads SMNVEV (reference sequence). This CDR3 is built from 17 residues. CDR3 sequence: CASSPPPAGVPYNEQFF. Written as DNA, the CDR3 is TGTGCCAGCAGTCCTCCTCCGGCGGGAGTTCCCTACAATGAGCAGTTCTTC.

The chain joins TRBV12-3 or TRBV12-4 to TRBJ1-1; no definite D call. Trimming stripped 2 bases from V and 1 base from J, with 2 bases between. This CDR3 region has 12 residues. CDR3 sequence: CASSLQNTEAFF. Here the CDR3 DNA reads TGTGCCAGCAGTTTACAGAACACTGAAGCTTTCTTT.

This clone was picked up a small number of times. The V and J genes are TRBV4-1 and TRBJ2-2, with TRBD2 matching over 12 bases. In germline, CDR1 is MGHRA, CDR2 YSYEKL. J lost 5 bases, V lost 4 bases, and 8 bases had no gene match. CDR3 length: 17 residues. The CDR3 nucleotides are TGCGCCAGCAGCCCCAGACTAGCGGGAGATGGGACCGGGGAGCTGTTTTTT. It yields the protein CASSPRLAGDGTGELFF.